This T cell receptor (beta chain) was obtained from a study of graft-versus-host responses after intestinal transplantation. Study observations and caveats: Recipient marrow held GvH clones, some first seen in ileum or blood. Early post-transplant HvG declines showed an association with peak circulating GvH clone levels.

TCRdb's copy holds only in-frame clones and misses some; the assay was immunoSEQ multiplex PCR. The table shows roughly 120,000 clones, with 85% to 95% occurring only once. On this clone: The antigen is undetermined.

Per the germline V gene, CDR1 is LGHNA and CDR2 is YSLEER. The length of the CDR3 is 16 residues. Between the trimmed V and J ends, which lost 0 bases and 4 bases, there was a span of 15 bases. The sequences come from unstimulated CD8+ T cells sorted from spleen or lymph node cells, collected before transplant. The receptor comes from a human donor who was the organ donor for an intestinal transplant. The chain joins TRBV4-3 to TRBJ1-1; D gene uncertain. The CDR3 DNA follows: TGCGCCAGCAGCCAAGATTTGTTCCCAGGCGGCACTGAAGCTTTCTTT. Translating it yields CASSQDLFPGGTEAFF.